The following is a T cell receptor (beta chain) sequence with its context. Its antigen remains unidentified. No base quality information exists; no much larger clone differs at one position. The sample originates from a study of post-analysis software for immune sequencing data (dated by TCRdb to about 2015). For context, the study as a whole: The recorded disease courses included relapsing-remitting, secondary progressive and progressive-relapsing multiple sclerosis, and some patients had no subtype annotation. The multiple sclerosis patient repertoires were compared with about a dozen previously published healthy control repertoires from donors aged 6 to 25 years. A subset of samples was prepared in parallel using single-end sample barcoding, then pooled and co-amplified after Illumina adapter ligation.

The germline V gene sets CDR1 to SQVTM and CDR2 to ANQGSEA. The CDR3, from cysteine to phenylalanine, totals 14 residues. The entry retains the CDR3 DNA only, 42 bases that are in frame from base 1. From V the trimming removes 6 bases and from J it removes 6 bases, while the gene matches leave 6 bases of the junction unaccounted for. The investigation overall reported the following: Direct clustering with F measure revealed strong co-clustering of samples prepared in the same batch, which led to a batch-effect correction. Roughly 5 TRBV segments, including TRBV5-6, TRBV5-1 and TRBV20-1, were significantly more frequent in patients than controls. Compared with controls, multiple sclerosis patients had significantly lower normalized Chao1 diversity, a finding suggesting substantial peripheral T-cell clonal expansion. The control group was slightly older than the multiple sclerosis patient group.

The library was produced with PCR. Instrument used: Illumina HiSeq 2500. To reduce PCR and sequencing biases, unique molecular identifiers were built into the TCR beta cDNA libraries. Per 1 to 10 million input T cells, around 500,000 cDNA molecules were obtained, such that each molecule approximated one T cell. The patient libraries were prepared and sequenced with the same protocol used for the earlier healthy control dataset. Within a given batch, samples were prepared together, multiplexed and sequenced on the same HiSeq lane. In the authors' own workflow: MIGEC handled the raw barcoded reads, throwing out single-read molecular identifier groups before consensus assembly and CDR3 extraction. Clonotype tables were post-analysed with VDJtools, and diversity was normalized by down-sampling all datasets to the smallest sample size. To correct batch-related cross-sample contamination, repertoire overlap clustering matched CDR3 amino acid sequences but not nucleotide sequences. TCRdb reanalyzed the raw reads on its own, using fastp at Q25 for trimming and MiXCR for clone calling, and kept in-frame beta chains. Records with the same CDR3 protein are collapsed into one entry carrying the most frequent genes and DNA. These V and J calls are TCRdb output, not the study's own analysis. The sample includes about 540,000 distinct CDR3 sequences, with approximately 34% observed a single time. In total, the top ten clones hold about 6% of the sample.

TCR beta repertoires were profiled from peripheral blood of 10 to 15 young patients with multiple sclerosis to demonstrate the VDJtools post-analysis software. Multiple sclerosis patients were children and adolescents aged about 6 to 16 years. The receptor chain draws on TRBV29-1 and TRBJ1-4; 11 central bases correspond to TRBD1. The sequencing input was blood. This clonotype was sampled from a girl aged 2 to 17 with multiple sclerosis. The CDR3 reads as follows: CSVRRDRGDEKLFF. The bases read TGCAGCGTGCGCAGGGACAGGGGGGATGAAAAACTGTTTTTT.